Presented here are 21 T cell receptor beta chains from one specimen sequenced in a study of T cell responses to AZD1222 COVID-19 vaccine. The repertoire was sequenced with immunoSEQ multiplex PCR; TCRdb's copy has only in-frame clones and lacks some. The sample comprises around 140,000 clones, about nine tenths of which are singletons, and roughly 3.8% rests with the top ten. Sequencing used peripheral blood, obtained 28 days after the second AZD1222 dose. These receptors were obtained from an adult who received the AZD1222 COVID-19 vaccine.

V is TRBV21-1 and J is TRBJ2-7. TRBV21-1 is an annotated pseudogene. The CDR3 contains 16 residues. CDR3 DNA: TGTGCCAGCAGCTACCGTCCACGGGGCCCCGTGTGCGAGCAGTACTTC. Protein: CASSYRPRGPVCEQYF.

V gene TRBV18 combines with J gene TRBJ1-1, with D possibly TRBD1 on 6 matching bases. Germline CDR1 is KGHSH and CDR2 is LQKENI. The CDR3 is 12 amino acids. V was clipped by 2 bases and J by 7 bases, with 8 bases between them. This chain's CDR3 is CASSPVQGEAFF. As DNA, the CDR3 is TGTGCCAGCTCACCAGTACAGGGTGAAGCTTTCTTT. The full variable domain, completed using reference TRBV18 and TRBJ1-1, is NAGVMQNPRHLVRRRGQEARLRCSPMKGHSHVYWYRQLPEEGLKFMVYLQKENIIDESGMPKERFSAEFPKEGPSILRIQQVVRGDSAAYFCASSPVQGEAFFGQGTRLTVV.

This rearrangement joins TRBV12-2 to TRBJ1-2. TRBV12-2 is listed as a pseudogene. CDR3 length: 17 amino acids. DNA for the CDR3: TGTGCAAGTCGCTTAGCGGTCGGGGAGGCCCTTTTCTATGGCTACACCTTC. Translating it yields CASRLAVGEALFYGYTF.

The chain links TRBV5-4 to TRBJ2-7, with 7 positions matching TRBD2. There are 13 residues in the CDR3. The V segment lost 4 bases and the J segment 6 bases; nucleotides outside the gene matches: 7. In germline, CDR1 is SGHNT, CDR2 YYREEE (reference sequence). The CDR3 nucleotides read TGTGCCAGCAGCCGGGAGGTAAACTTCGAGCAGTACTTC. Its translation: CASSREVNFEQYF.

The rearrangement joins TRBV5-1 to TRBJ2-7; the D gene is possibly TRBD2 (5 bases). From germline, CDR1 is SGHRS and CDR2 YFSETQ. The CDR3 is made up of 12 amino acids. V was trimmed by 4 bases and J by 3 bases, leaving 8 bases between them. The CDR3 nucleotides read TGCGCCAGCAGCCACGAGGGCTACGAGCAGTACTTC. Translated: CASSHEGYEQYF.

This chain joins TRBV3-1 (or the pseudogene TRBV3-2) and TRBJ2-2, with a possible D match to TRBD2 (6 bases). V lost 1 base and J 4 bases, leaving 16 bases between the germline ends. CDR1 LGHDT and CDR2 YNNKEL come from the germline V gene (reference sequence). This CDR3 spans 17 amino acids. CDR3 amino acids: CASSQVLGQGLTGELFF. The CDR3 coding sequence is TGTGCCAGCAGCCAAGTTTTGGGCCAGGGACTCACCGGGGAGCTGTTTTTT.

The rearrangement links TRBV5-6 to TRBJ1-6, with 8 bases matching TRBD1. V lost 3 bases to trimming and J lost 7 bases; unmatched junction nucleotides: 9. The CDR3 spans 16 residues. From germline, CDR1 is SGHDT and CDR2 YYEEEE. The CDR3, as DNA: TGTGCCAGCAGCTACCGGACAGGGCTTATCAATTCACCCCTCCACTTT. This sequence encodes CASSYRTGLINSPLHF.

This rearrangement joins TRBV10-3 to TRBJ1-5; no clear D gene. In germline, CDR1 is ENHRY, CDR2 SYGVKD. The CDR3 runs to 15 residues. V was pared by 6 bases and J by 4 bases, with 16 bases between. In DNA, the CDR3 is TGTGCCATCAGCGAAGATCTTGTCAGAAATCAGCCCCAGCATTTT. Protein product: CAISEDLVRNQPQHF.

The count of this clone is one. In DNA, the CDR3 is TGTGCCAGCAGTGACTCGCCAGGGCACTATGGCTACACCTTC. It yields the protein CASSDSPGHYGYTF. The chain combines TRBV6-4 with TRBJ1-2; TRBD1 might be the D (5 bases). Per germline, CDR1 MRHNA and CDR2 SNTAGT. The ends were cut back, 0 bases at V and 3 bases at J, with 8 bases in the middle. This CDR3 is built from 14 residues.

V and J are TRBV5-4 and TRBJ2-3, with D perhaps TRBD2 (7 bases). The CDR3 is made up of 14 amino acids. Looked up from germline, CDR1 is SGHNT and CDR2 is YYREEE (reference sequence). V lost 3 bases and J lost 4, with 12 bases in between. The chain's CDR3 is CASSYAGAADTQYF. As DNA, the CDR3 is TGTGCCAGCAGCTACGCGGGGGCGGCAGATACGCAGTATTTT.

This chain uses TRBV9 with TRBJ1-1, with a tentative D call TRBD1 (5 bases). This CDR3 region has 15 residues. Germline V gene data show CDR1 as SGDLS and CDR2 as YYNGEE. With 4 bases removed from V and 7 bases from J, the gap between germline ends came to 20 bases. The CDR3 region has the DNA TGTGCCAGCAGCCCAGAGGCAGGGTTAAGAGGTGAAGCTTTCTTT. Its translation is CASSPEAGLRGEAFF.

In DNA, the CDR3 is TGTGCCAGTAGTCAGGTGAACAGCAAGGAAAAACTGTTTTTT. Encoded protein: CASSQVNSKEKLFF. J is TRBJ1-4 and V is TRBV19; no clear D. There are 14 residues in the CDR3. V shed 5 bases and J shed 8 bases, with 15 bases lying between them. Germline assignment: CDR1 LNHDA and CDR2 SQIVND (reference sequence). Full variable domain (rest looked up from reference TRBV19 and TRBJ1-4): DGGITQSPKYLFRKEGQNVTLSCEQNLNHDAMYWYRQDPGQGLRLIYYSQIVNDFQKGDIAEGYSVSREKKESFPLTVTSAQKNPTAFYLCASSQVNSKEKLFFGSGTQLSVL.

The V call is TRBV2, the J call TRBJ1-1, with D perhaps TRBD1 (6 bases). Per germline, CDR1 SNHLY and CDR2 FYNNEI. Trimming pared 4 bases from V and 4 bases from J, leaving 13 bases between. CDR3 length equals 14 residues. The CDR3 is CASSGDGGFTEAFF. CDR3 nucleotide sequence: TGTGCCAGCAGTGGGGATGGGGGCTTCACTGAAGCTTTCTTT.

A single count supports this clone. The chain joins TRBV12-5 to TRBJ1-1; D is uncertain. CDR1 is LGHNT, CDR2 FRNRAP, per germline. With 2 bases removed from V and 1 base from J, the gap between germline ends came to 14 bases. The CDR3 contains 16 residues. The CDR3 sequence: CASGLRPATTNTEAFF. For the CDR3, the DNA is TGTGCTAGTGGTTTGCGGCCAGCAACCACGAACACTGAAGCTTTCTTT.

The gene calls are TRBV9 and TRBJ2-6, with TRBD1 identical over 7 bases. The CDR3 contains 16 residues. Germline lookup yields CDR1 SGDLS and CDR2 YYNGEE. Trimming cost V 4 bases and J 4 bases; bases outside gene matches: 8. The CDR3 reads CASSLTGVGGANVLTF. CDR3 bases: TGTGCCAGCAGCTTAACAGGGGTTGGAGGGGCCAACGTCCTGACTTTC.

The chain combines TRBV2 with TRBJ2-3, with D uncertain. Germline values: CDR1 SNHLY, CDR2 FYNNEI. The length of the CDR3 is 15 residues. V lost 3 bases and J 0 bases, leaving 10 bases between the germline ends. CDR3 sequence: CASSELLKSTDTQYF. CDR3 DNA: TGTGCCAGCAGTGAGTTGCTTAAGAGCACAGATACGCAGTATTTT.

The chain is built from TRBV21-1 and TRBJ1-1; the table calls TRBD1, which could not be checked here. TRBV21-1 is a recognized pseudogene. This CDR3 has 14 amino acids. CDR3 sequence: CASSKGAGYPEAFF. The CDR3 coding sequence is TGTGCCAGCAGCAAAGGGGCAGGGTATCCTGAAGCTTTCTTT.

This rearrangement joins TRBV15 to TRBJ1-2; D call uncertain. The V end was cut by 6 bases, the J end by 4 bases, with 12 bases between. Germline CDR1 LNHNV, CDR2 YYDKDF (reference sequence). CDR3 length equals 13 residues. The CDR3 coding sequence is TGTGCCACCAGTCGTGGGAACACCTATGGCTACACCTTC. Its translation is CATSRGNTYGYTF.

The chain uses TRBV3-1 (or the pseudogene TRBV3-2) and TRBJ1-6; TRBD1 matches at 8 bases. The germline gives CDR1 LGHDT, CDR2 YNNKEL (reference sequence). The CDR3 loop spans 15 amino acids. V was clipped by 3 bases and J by 9 bases; unmatched bases: 7. CDR3 sequence reads: CASSQGTGTVSPLHF. CDR3 coding DNA: TGTGCCAGCAGCCAGGGGACAGGAACAGTTTCACCCCTCCACTTT.

This clone was recorded once. V and J are TRBV5-1 and TRBJ2-5, with 12 bases lining up with TRBD2. Germline V gene data show CDR1 as SGHRS and CDR2 as YFSETQ. The CDR3 contains 16 residues. V dropped 5 bases and J dropped 2; count of bases not matched to a gene: 7. The CDR3 spells CASRPTGLAGQETQYF. CDR3 coding DNA: TGCGCCAGCAGACCGACTGGACTAGCGGGACAAGAGACCCAGTACTTC.

The chain uses TRBV13 and TRBJ1-2; 9 bases match TRBD1. Germline values: CDR1 PRHDT, CDR2 FYEKMQ (reference sequence). J gave up 4 bases and V 5 bases, and 14 bases lay outside the gene matches. The CDR3 spans 17 residues. The CDR3 region is CASSPNRDREGSYGYTF. The DNA of the CDR3 is TGTGCCAGCAGCCCAAACCGGGACAGGGAAGGTTCCTATGGCTACACCTTC. The complete variable domain, with remaining parts taken from reference TRBV13 and TRBJ1-2, reads AAGVIQSPRHLIKEKRETATLKCYPIPRHDTVYWYQQGPGQDPQFLISFYEKMQSDKGSIPDRFSAQQFSDYHSELNMSSLELGDSALYFCASSPNRDREGSYGYTFGSGTRLTVV.